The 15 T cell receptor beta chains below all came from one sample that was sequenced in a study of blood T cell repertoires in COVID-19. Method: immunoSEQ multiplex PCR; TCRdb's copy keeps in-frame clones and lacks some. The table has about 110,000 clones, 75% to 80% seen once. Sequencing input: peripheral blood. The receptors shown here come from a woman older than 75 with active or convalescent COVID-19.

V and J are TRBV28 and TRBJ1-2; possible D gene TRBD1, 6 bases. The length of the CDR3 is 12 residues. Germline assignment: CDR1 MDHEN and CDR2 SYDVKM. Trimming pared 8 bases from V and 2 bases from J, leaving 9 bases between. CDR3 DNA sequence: TGTGCCAGCGCACAGGGAAACTATGGCTACACCTTC. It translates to CASAQGNYGYTF.

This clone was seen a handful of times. The CDR3 reads CASSQEVRVRQYF. CDR3 sequence (DNA): TGCGCCAGCAGCCAAGAAGTCAGGGTGAGGCAGTACTTC. The genes are TRBV4-1 and TRBJ2-7; D possibly corresponds to TRBD1 (5 bases). Germline CDR1 MGHRA, CDR2 YSYEKL. This CDR3 has 13 amino acids. The V end lost 0 bases, the J end lost 9 bases, and 12 bases lay between the germline ends.

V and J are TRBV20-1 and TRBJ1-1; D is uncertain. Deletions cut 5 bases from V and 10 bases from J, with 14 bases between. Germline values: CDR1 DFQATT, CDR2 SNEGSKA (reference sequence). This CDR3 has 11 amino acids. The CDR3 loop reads CSAHREPRAFF. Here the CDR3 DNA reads TGCAGTGCTCACCGGGAGCCTAGAGCTTTCTTT.

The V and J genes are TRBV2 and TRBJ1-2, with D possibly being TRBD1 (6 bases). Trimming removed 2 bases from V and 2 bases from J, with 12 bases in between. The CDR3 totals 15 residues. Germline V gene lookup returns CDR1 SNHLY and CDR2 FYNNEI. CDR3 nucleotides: TGTGCCAGCAGTGAAAAGACGACAGGAAACTATGGCTACACCTTC. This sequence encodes CASSEKTTGNYGYTF.

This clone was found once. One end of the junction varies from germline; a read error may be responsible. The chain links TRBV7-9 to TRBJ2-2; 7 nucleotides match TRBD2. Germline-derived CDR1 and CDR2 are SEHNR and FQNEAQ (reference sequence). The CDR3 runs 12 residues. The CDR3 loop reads CETSQDTGELFF. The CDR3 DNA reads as TGCGAGACTAGCCAAGACACCGGGGAGCTGTTTTTT.

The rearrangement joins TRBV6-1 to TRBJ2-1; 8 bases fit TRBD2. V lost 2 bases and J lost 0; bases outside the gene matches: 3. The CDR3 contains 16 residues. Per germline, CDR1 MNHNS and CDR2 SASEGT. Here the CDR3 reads CASSERAGDSYNEQFF. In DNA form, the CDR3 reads TGTGCCAGCAGTGAAAGAGCGGGGGACTCCTACAATGAGCAGTTCTTC.

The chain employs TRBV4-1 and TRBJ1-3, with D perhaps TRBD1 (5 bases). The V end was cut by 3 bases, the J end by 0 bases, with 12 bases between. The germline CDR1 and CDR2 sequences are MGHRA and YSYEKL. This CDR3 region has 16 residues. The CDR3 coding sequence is TGCGCCAGCAGCCAGCAGGGATCCCTCTCTGGAAACACCATATATTTT. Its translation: CASSQQGSLSGNTIYF.

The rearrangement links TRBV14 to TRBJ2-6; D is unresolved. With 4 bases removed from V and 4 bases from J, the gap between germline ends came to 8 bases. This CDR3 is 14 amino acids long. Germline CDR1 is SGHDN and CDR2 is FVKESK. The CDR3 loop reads CASSRLLGANVLTF. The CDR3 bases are TGTGCCAGCAGCCGGCTCCTGGGGGCCAACGTCCTGACTTTC.

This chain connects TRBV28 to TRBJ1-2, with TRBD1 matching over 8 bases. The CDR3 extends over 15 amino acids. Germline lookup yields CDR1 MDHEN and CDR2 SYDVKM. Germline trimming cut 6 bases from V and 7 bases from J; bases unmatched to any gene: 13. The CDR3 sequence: CASSTHGTGDSGYTF. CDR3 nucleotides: TGTGCCAGCAGCACGCACGGGACAGGCGATTCTGGCTACACCTTC.

For the CDR3, the DNA is TGTGCCAGCAGCCCAGGGGGCGGCTCGAACACTGAAGCTTTCTTT. It specifies CASSPGGGSNTEAFF. The J gene is TRBJ1-1, the V gene TRBV5-6, with 8 nucleotides matching TRBD1. Germline CDR1 is SGHDT and CDR2 is YYEEEE. The CDR3 sequence is 15 residues long. The junction had 6 bases not matched to a gene; V was cut back by 4 bases and J by 1 base.

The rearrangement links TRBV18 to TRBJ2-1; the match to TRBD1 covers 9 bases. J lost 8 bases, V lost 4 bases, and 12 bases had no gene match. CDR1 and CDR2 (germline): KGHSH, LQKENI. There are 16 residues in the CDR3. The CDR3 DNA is TGTGCCAGCTCACGTCTTCTTGGGACAGGGTTCGATGAGCAGTTCTTC. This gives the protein CASSRLLGTGFDEQFF.

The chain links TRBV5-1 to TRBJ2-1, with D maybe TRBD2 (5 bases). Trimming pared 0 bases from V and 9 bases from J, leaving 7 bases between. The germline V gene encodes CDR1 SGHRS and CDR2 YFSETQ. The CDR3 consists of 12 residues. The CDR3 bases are TGCGCCAGCAGCTTGGCGGGAAGTGAGCAGTTCTTC. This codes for CASSLAGSEQFF.

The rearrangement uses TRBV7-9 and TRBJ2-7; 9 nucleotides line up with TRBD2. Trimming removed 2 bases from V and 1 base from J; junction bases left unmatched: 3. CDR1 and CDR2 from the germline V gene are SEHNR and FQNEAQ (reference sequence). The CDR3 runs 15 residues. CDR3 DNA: TGTGCCAGCAGCTTAAGCCTAGCGGGATCCTACGAGCAGTACTTC. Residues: CASSLSLAGSYEQYF.

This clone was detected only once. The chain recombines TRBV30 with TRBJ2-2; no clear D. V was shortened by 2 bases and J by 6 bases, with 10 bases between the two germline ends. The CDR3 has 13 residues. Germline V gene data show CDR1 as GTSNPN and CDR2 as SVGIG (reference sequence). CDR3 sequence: CAWSPDLPGELFF. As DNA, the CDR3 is TGTGCCTGGAGTCCAGACTTGCCCGGGGAGCTGTTTTTT.

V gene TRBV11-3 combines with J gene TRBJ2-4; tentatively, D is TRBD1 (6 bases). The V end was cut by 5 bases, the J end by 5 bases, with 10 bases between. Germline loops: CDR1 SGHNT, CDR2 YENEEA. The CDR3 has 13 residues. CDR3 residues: CASSTGFENIQYF. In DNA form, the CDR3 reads TGTGCCAGCAGCACAGGGTTCGAAAACATTCAGTACTTC. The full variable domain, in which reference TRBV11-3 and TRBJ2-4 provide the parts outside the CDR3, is EAGVVQSPRYKIIEKKQPVAFWCNPISGHNTLYWYLQNLGQGPELLIRYENEEAVDDSQLPKDRFSAERLKGVDSTLKIQPAELGDSAVYLCASSTGFENIQYFGAGTRLSVL.